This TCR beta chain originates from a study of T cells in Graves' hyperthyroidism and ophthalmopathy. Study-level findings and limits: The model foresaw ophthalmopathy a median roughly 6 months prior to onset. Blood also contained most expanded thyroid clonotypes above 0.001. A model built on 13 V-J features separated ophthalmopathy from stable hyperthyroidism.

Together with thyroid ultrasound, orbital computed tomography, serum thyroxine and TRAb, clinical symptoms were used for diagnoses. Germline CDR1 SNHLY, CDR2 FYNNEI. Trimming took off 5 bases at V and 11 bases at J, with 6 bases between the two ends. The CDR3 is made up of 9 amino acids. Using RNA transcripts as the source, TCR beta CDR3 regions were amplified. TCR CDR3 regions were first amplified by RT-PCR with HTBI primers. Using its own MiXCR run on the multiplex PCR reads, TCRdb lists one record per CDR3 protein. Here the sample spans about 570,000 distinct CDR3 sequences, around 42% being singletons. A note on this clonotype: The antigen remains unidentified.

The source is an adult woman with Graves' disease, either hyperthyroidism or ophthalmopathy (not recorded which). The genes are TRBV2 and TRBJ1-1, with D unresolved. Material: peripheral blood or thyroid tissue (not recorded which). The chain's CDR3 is CASSTDAFF. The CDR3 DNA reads TGTGCCAGCAGTACGGATGCTTTCTTT.